The 18 T cell receptor beta chains below were found in one sample sequenced in a study of CD8 T cells in ankylosing spondylitis. MiXCR was run by TCRdb on the 5' RACE reads, yielding one entry per CDR3 protein. The table lists 200,000 to 250,000 distinct CDR3 sequences, around 6.6% of them singletons. These receptors have no identified antigens. Study-wide findings and caveats: Blood of patients with ankylosing spondylitis appeared to be characterized by a TCR beta motif of about eight highly homologous variants.

Sequenced: blood, either unsorted or a sorted T cell fraction (not recorded which). These receptors all come from a male donor with ankylosing spondylitis.

This clonotype was recorded at least ten times. V is TRBV24-1 and J is TRBJ2-7; D may be TRBD1 or TRBD2 (6 bases each). Deletions cut 3 bases from V and 9 bases from J, with 20 bases between. Germline V gene sequence: CDR1 KGHDR, CDR2 SFDVKD. The CDR3 spans 15 residues. CDR3 sequence (DNA): TGTGCCACCAGTGATCGGGGGCTTCCTTCTACGAGGCAGTACTTC. Protein: CATSDRGLPSTRQYF.

This clonotype was observed many times. Mismatch with germline at one junction end may stem from a read error. The chain recombines TRBV6-1 with TRBJ2-1; D is tentatively TRBD1 or TRBD2 (5 bases each). Germline V lookup: CDR1 MNHNS, CDR2 SASEGT. The CDR3 has 15 amino acids. CDR3: CPHVGIGTRRNEQFF. CDR3 nucleotide sequence: TGCCCTCACGTGGGGATCGGGACCCGGAGGAATGAGCAGTTCTTC.

The V call is TRBV20-1, the J call TRBJ1-1, with no clear D. The V and J ends lost 4 bases and 3 bases respectively, with 12 bases between them. Germline CDR1 and CDR2: DFQATT and SNEGSKA (reference sequence). The CDR3 totals 13 residues. This chain's CDR3 is CSATTPWDTEAFF. CDR3 DNA sequence: TGCAGTGCTACGACTCCCTGGGACACTGAAGCTTTCTTT.

The V and J genes are TRBV2 and TRBJ1-5; 7 nucleotides line up with TRBD1. Germline CDR1 reads SNHLY; CDR2 reads FYNNEI. The CDR3 is 14 amino acids. The ends lost 6 bases at V and 6 bases at J; junction bases unmatched: 8. The CDR3 nucleotides read TGTGCCAGCAGCCCCAGGGGGGGGTCTCAGCCCCAGCATTTT. Encoded protein: CASSPRGGSQPQHF.

This clonotype showed up many times. The chain carries TRBV19 and TRBJ1-2; D is uncertain. Looked up from germline, CDR1 is LNHDA and CDR2 is SQIVND (reference sequence). The germline V and J ends were trimmed by 3 bases and 8 bases, with 10 bases remaining between them. The CDR3 contains 12 residues. In nucleotides, the CDR3 is TGTGCCAGTAGTATTTCCGGCCTAGGCTACACCTTC. Translated, it gives CASSISGLGYTF.

This clonotype showed up many times. The chain combines TRBV3-1 with TRBJ1-5, with D perhaps matching TRBD1 (6 bases). From germline, CDR1 is LGHDT and CDR2 YNNKEL (reference sequence). Trimming took off 1 base at V and 0 bases at J, with 13 bases between the two ends. The CDR3 length is 17 residues. The CDR3 region is CASSQGQAVYSNQPQHF. The DNA of the CDR3 is TGTGCCAGCAGCCAAGGACAGGCTGTGTATAGCAATCAGCCCCAGCATTTT.

This clonotype was recorded at least ten times. The rearrangement joins TRBV5-5 to TRBJ2-5; D not certain. The V and J ends lost 4 bases and 4 bases respectively, with 2 bases between them. Germline lookup yields CDR1 SGHKS and CDR2 YYEKEE (reference sequence). CDR3 length equals 10 residues. The DNA of the CDR3 is TGTGCCAGCAGCGGAGAGACCCAGTACTTC. Its protein product is CASSGETQYF.

There are many counts of this clonotype. The chain is built from TRBV7-9 and TRBJ1-2; D gene uncertain. The CDR3 runs to 15 residues. V lost 1 base to trimming and J lost 8 bases, with 17 bases between them. The V gene's germline CDR1 is SEHNR and CDR2 FQNEAQ (reference sequence). The CDR3 region has the DNA TGTGCCAGCAGCTTAGGGAGCCAGTACAAAAAGGGCTACACCTTC. Its translation is CASSLGSQYKKGYTF.

This clonotype was seen many times. This sequence joins TRBV9 and TRBJ2-1, with D possibly being TRBD2 (6 bases). V was cut by 3 bases and J by 9 bases, with 13 bases left in between. Germline CDR1 reads SGDLS; CDR2 reads YYNGEE. The CDR3 consists of 13 residues. The CDR3 sequence: CASSAELAPEQFF. The CDR3 nucleotides read TGTGCCAGCAGCGCCGAACTAGCCCCTGAGCAGTTCTTC. Supplemented by reference TRBV9 and TRBJ2-1, the full variable domain reads DSGVTQTPKHLITATGQRVTLRCSPRSGDLSVYWYQQSLDQGLQFLIQYYNGEERAKGNILERFSAQQFPDLHSELNLSSLELGDSALYFCASSAELAPEQFFGPGTRLTVL.

The sample holds many counts of this clonotype. The rearrangement links TRBV6-2 or TRBV6-3 to TRBJ1-2; a weak D match, TRBD1 (6 bases). CDR1 is MNHEY, CDR2 SVGEGT, per germline. This CDR3 spans 14 amino acids. Trimming cost V 2 bases and J 5 bases, with 12 bases left between them. The CDR3 coding sequence is TGTGCCAGCAGTTACGGGACATCCTTATATGGCTACACCTTC. Its protein product is CASSYGTSLYGYTF.

This clonotype appeared a few times. This chain connects TRBV28 to TRBJ2-1; 8 nucleotides line up with TRBD2. This CDR3 region has 19 residues. V was clipped by 7 bases and J by 3 bases; unmatched bases: 20. CDR1 and CDR2 from the germline V gene are MDHEN and SYDVKM. CDR3 loop: CASTYRTSGTVAFYNEQFF. The CDR3, as DNA: TGTGCCAGCACTTACCGTACTAGCGGTACGGTGGCCTTCTACAATGAGCAGTTCTTC.

V is TRBV14 and J is TRBJ1-1, with D possibly being TRBD1 (5 bases). V lost 4 bases and J lost 7, with 10 bases in between. Germline CDR1 is SGHDN and CDR2 is FVKESK. The CDR3 is 12 amino acids. CDR3 DNA: TGTGCCAGCAGCCTGAGACAGTATGAAGCTTTCTTT. This codes for CASSLRQYEAFF.

This clonotype has at least ten counts. The chain employs TRBV5-1 and TRBJ1-5; weak D call: TRBD1 (5 bases). The V end lost 4 bases, the J end lost 4 bases, and 9 bases lay between the germline ends. Germline V gives CDR1 SGHRS, CDR2 YFSETQ. The CDR3 spans 13 residues. Here the CDR3 DNA reads TGCGCCAGCAGCACAGGAACTAATCAGCCCCAGCATTTT. Translating it yields CASSTGTNQPQHF.

There are a few counts of this clonotype. This chain links TRBV20-1 with TRBJ1-6, with a possible D match to TRBD1 (6 bases). Germline CDR1 and CDR2: DFQATT and SNEGSKA (reference sequence). This CDR3 comprises 14 residues. Trimming removed 5 bases from V and 9 bases from J, with 17 bases in between. The CDR3 reads CSASEWQGSSPLHF. For the CDR3, the DNA is TGCAGTGCTTCTGAGTGGCAGGGGAGTTCACCCCTCCACTTT.

This clonotype was counted only a few times. The chain joins TRBV30 to TRBJ2-7; D is possibly TRBD1 (5 bases). Germline V gene data show CDR1 as GTSNPN and CDR2 as SVGIG (reference sequence). V was trimmed by 0 bases and J by 0 bases, leaving 18 bases between them. The CDR3 contains 17 residues. This CDR3 reads CAWSVKKGQTSSYEQYF. For the CDR3, the DNA is TGTGCCTGGAGTGTTAAGAAGGGGCAGACAAGCTCCTACGAGCAGTACTTC. Together with reference TRBV30 and TRBJ2-7, the CDR3 gives the full variable domain: SQTIHQWPATLVQPVGSPLSLECTVEGTSNPNLYWYRQAAGRGLQLLFYSVGIGQISSEVPQNLSASRPQDRQFILSSKKLLLSDSGFYLCAWSVKKGQTSSYEQYFGPGTRLTVT.

The chain couples TRBV12-3 or TRBV12-4 to TRBJ1-1; D is ambiguous. This CDR3 contains 13 residues. V lost 5 bases and J 1 base, leaving 8 bases between the germline ends. The CDR3 is CASSGEANTEAFF. CDR3 nucleotide sequence: TGTGCCAGCAGTGGGGAAGCGAACACTGAAGCTTTCTTT.

This clonotype was seen at least ten times. This chain uses TRBV6-2 or TRBV6-3 with TRBJ2-7, with no clear D. Trimming pared 2 bases from V and 4 bases from J, leaving 9 bases between. The CDR3 covers 13 residues. Per germline, CDR1 MNHEY and CDR2 SVGEGT. The CDR3 nucleotides read TGTGCCAGCAGTTACAATCTGGGTTACGAGCAGTACTTC. Residues: CASSYNLGYEQYF.

In its sample, this clonotype was seen many times. V is TRBV2 and J is TRBJ2-1; the match to TRBD2 covers 12 bases. V shed 3 bases, J shed 4 bases, and the junction held 7 bases outside the gene matches. The germline CDR1 and CDR2 sequences are SNHLY and FYNNEI. CDR3 size: 17 residues. The CDR3 region is CASSEAYGLAGYNEQFF. The CDR3 DNA reads as TGTGCCAGCAGTGAGGCGTACGGACTAGCGGGGTACAATGAGCAGTTCTTC.